Each of the 17 T cell receptor beta chains below was sequenced from the same sample in a study of shared clonotypes between healthy human individuals (dated by TCRdb to the early 2020s). The library was built by means of the immunoSEQ multiplex PCR assay. Imported from immuneACCESS, the table was reduced by TCRdb to in-frame sequences with V and J called. These copies leave out some clones; in studies compared against another copy, an unresolved V gene accounts for under half, and the cause of the remainder is not known. The table for this sample lists a few million clones; 85% to 95% of them were counted only once. The top ten clonotypes cover around 1.7% of the sample. CD8 naive samples were CD45RO-negative cells positively selected for CCR7, giving a CD45RA+CCR7+ population that excluded TemRA cells. The material sequenced was naive CD8+ T cells from PBMCs. The cell subset or site label for this specimen denotes: CD45RA+CCR7+. Receptors were obtained from a man in his late teens or twenties in good health. Some clones in this sample may be carry-over from other donors' samples.

The chain recombines TRBV6-1 with TRBJ1-1; D is unclear. The CDR3 length is 14 residues. Germline V gene sequence: CDR1 MNHNS, CDR2 SASEGT. Deletions cut 2 bases from V and 0 bases from J, with 7 bases between. The CDR3 region has the DNA TGTGCCAGCAGTGAACCCAGGCTGAACACTGAAGCTTTCTTT. Translating it yields CASSEPRLNTEAFF.

A few counts support this clone. The chain couples TRBV29-1 to TRBJ1-1; D gene ambiguous. The CDR3 length is 12 residues. The germline gives CDR1 SQVTM, CDR2 ANQGSEA. The V end lost 6 bases, the J end lost 4 bases, and 12 bases lay between the germline ends. The CDR3 reads CSVKGTSTEAFF. The CDR3 nucleotides are TGCAGCGTGAAGGGCACTAGCACTGAAGCTTTCTTT.

The V call is TRBV27, the J call TRBJ2-7, with 7 bases that match TRBD1. Trimming at V came to 10 bases and at J to 4 bases, leaving 10 bases not matched to a gene. The CDR3 runs to 13 residues. Looked up from germline, CDR1 is MNHEY and CDR2 is SMNVEV (reference sequence). The CDR3 loop is CATARGGSYEQYF. Here the CDR3 DNA reads TGTGCCACCGCGAGAGGGGGCTCTTACGAGCAGTACTTC.

This chain connects TRBV2 to TRBJ2-3, with a tentative D call TRBD2 (6 bases). Germline V lookup: CDR1 SNHLY, CDR2 FYNNEI. V gave up 7 bases and J gave up 2 bases, with 13 bases separating them. CDR3 length: 14 residues. The DNA of the CDR3 is TGTGCCAGCATGGGAGGTTACTCCACAGATACGCAGTATTTT. It yields the protein CASMGGYSTDTQYF.

This chain joins TRBV7-9 and TRBJ2-2; D is ambiguous. Looked up from germline, CDR1 is SEHNR and CDR2 is FQNEAQ (reference sequence). The CDR3 is 13 residues long. The germline V and J ends were trimmed by 5 bases and 6 bases, with 10 bases remaining between them. The CDR3 DNA is TGTGCCAGCAGCGCCCAGCCGCCCGGGGAGCTGTTTTTT. Residues: CASSAQPPGELFF. Together with reference TRBV7-9 and TRBJ2-2, the CDR3 gives the full variable domain: DTGVSQNPRHKITKRGQNVTFRCDPISEHNRLYWYRQTLGQGPEFLTYFQNEAQLEKSRLLSDRFSAERPKGSFSTLEIQRTEQGDSAMYLCASSAQPPGELFFGEGSRLTVL.

This clone appeared a single time. The gene calls are TRBV19 and TRBJ2-5; 7 bases fit TRBD1. Germline V gene sequence: CDR1 LNHDA, CDR2 SQIVND (reference sequence). J lost 4 bases, V lost 6 bases, and 8 bases had no gene match. This CDR3 has 14 residues. CDR3 DNA: TGTGCCAGTAGCGCTTGGGACAGAGCAGAGACCCAGTACTTC. It codes for CASSAWDRAETQYF.

J is TRBJ2-7 and V is TRBV2; 8 bases match TRBD1. The germline CDR1 and CDR2 sequences are SNHLY and FYNNEI. CDR3 length: 14 amino acids. Losses at the gene ends were 4 bases for V and 5 bases for J; bases not matched to a gene: 7. The DNA of the CDR3 is TGTGCCAGCAGTGTTGGACAGGGTCGCAACGAGCAGTACTTC. Translating it yields CASSVGQGRNEQYF.

This chain links TRBV4-3 with TRBJ1-2; 11 positions match TRBD1. V dropped 1 base and J dropped 6; count of bases not matched to a gene: 4. CDR1 LGHNA and CDR2 YSLEER come from the germline V gene. The CDR3 is made up of 15 amino acids. This chain's CDR3 is CASSQGTGGAHGYTF. In DNA form, the CDR3 reads TGCGCCAGCAGCCAAGGGACAGGGGGCGCCCATGGCTACACCTTC.

CDR3 amino acids: CASSPGARAYYGYTF. As DNA, the CDR3 is TGTGCCAGCAGCCCTGGGGCCAGGGCCTACTATGGCTACACCTTC. V is TRBV6-5 and J is TRBJ1-2; the D gene is possibly TRBD1 (5 bases). V was clipped by 6 bases and J by 3 bases, with 17 bases between them. The CDR3 length is 15 residues. Germline V CDR1 and CDR2: MNHEY, SVGAGI.

The V call is TRBV19, the J call TRBJ2-7, with a possible D match to TRBD2 (6 bases). The V end lost 2 bases, the J end lost 3 bases, and 14 bases lay between the germline ends. CDR3 length: 15 amino acids. The germline CDR1 and CDR2 sequences are LNHDA and SQIVND (reference sequence). This CDR3 reads CASSILGRSHYEQYF. CDR3 bases: TGTGCCAGTAGTATATTAGGGAGGAGTCACTACGAGCAGTACTTC.

This chain uses TRBV28 with TRBJ2-7, with 12 bases matching TRBD2. Looked up from germline, CDR1 is MDHEN and CDR2 is SYDVKM. V lost 6 bases and J lost 4; bases outside the gene matches: 4. CDR3 size: 14 residues. CDR3 DNA sequence: TGTGCCAGCAGGACTAGCGGGAGATCTTACGAGCAGTACTTC. Encoded protein: CASRTSGRSYEQYF.

The chain is built from TRBV10-2 and TRBJ2-2; 8 bases are shared with TRBD2. Losses at the gene ends were 8 bases for V and 3 bases for J; bases not matched to a gene: 5. CDR3 length equals 14 residues. Germline CDR1 and CDR2: WSHSY and SAAADI. CDR3 bases: TGCGCCAGCCTAGCGGGTTGGTACACCGGGGAGCTGTTTTTT. It translates to CASLAGWYTGELFF.

The chain carries TRBV13 and TRBJ2-5; either TRBD1 or TRBD2 may fit D (5 bases each). V lost 2 bases and J lost 5, with 6 bases in between. Germline lookup yields CDR1 PRHDT and CDR2 FYEKMQ (reference sequence). The CDR3 sequence is 12 residues long. The CDR3 spells CASSLWGETQYF. CDR3 bases: TGTGCCAGCAGCTTATGGGGGGAGACCCAGTACTTC. The full variable domain, completed using reference TRBV13 and TRBJ2-5, is AAGVIQSPRHLIKEKRETATLKCYPIPRHDTVYWYQQGPGQDPQFLISFYEKMQSDKGSIPDRFSAQQFSDYHSELNMSSLELGDSALYFCASSLWGETQYFGPGTRLLVL.

The gene calls are TRBV2 and TRBJ1-5; 8 bases match TRBD1. Germline lookup yields CDR1 SNHLY and CDR2 FYNNEI. The CDR3 consists of 17 residues. Trimming took 1 base from V and 3 from J; bases not matched to a gene: 8. CDR3 region: CASSEVGGTGVNQPQHF. CDR3 DNA: TGTGCCAGCAGTGAAGTTGGAGGGACAGGAGTCAATCAGCCCCAGCATTTT.

The rearrangement uses TRBV6-5 and TRBJ2-5, with TRBD2 matching over 11 bases. The ends lost 6 bases at V and 1 base at J; junction bases unmatched: 4. Germline CDR1 MNHEY, CDR2 SVGAGI. This CDR3 is built from 15 residues. The CDR3 DNA is TGTGCCAGCAGCCCGGGACTAGCGGTCCAAGAGACCCAGTACTTC. Protein sequence: CASSPGLAVQETQYF.

The genes are TRBV27 and TRBJ2-1, with D uncertain. The germline CDR1 and CDR2 sequences are MNHEY and SMNVEV (reference sequence). V was cut by 4 bases and J by 9 bases, with 10 bases left in between. CDR3 length: 12 residues. As DNA, the CDR3 is TGTGCCAGCAGTTCAGAGACCCGTGAGCAGTTCTTC. Translating gives CASSSETREQFF.

The chain couples TRBV9 to TRBJ2-1, with 8 positions matching TRBD2. The CDR3 runs to 17 residues. Looked up from germline, CDR1 is SGDLS and CDR2 is YYNGEE. Trimming removed 0 bases from V and 0 bases from J; junction bases left unmatched: 5. The CDR3 is CASSVVGSGNSYNEQFF. CDR3 DNA: TGTGCCAGCAGCGTAGTCGGTAGCGGGAACTCCTACAATGAGCAGTTCTTC.